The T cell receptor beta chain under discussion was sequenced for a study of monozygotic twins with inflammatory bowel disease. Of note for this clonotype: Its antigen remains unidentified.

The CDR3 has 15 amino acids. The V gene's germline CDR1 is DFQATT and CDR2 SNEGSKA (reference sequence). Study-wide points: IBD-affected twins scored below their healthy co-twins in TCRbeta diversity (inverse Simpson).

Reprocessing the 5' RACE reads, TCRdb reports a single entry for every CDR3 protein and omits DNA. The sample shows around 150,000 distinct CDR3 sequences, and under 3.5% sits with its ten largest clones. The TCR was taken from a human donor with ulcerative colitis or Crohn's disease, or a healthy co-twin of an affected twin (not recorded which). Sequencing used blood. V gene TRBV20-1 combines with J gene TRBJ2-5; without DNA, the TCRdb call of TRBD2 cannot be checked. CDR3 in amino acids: CSAILGGSIQETQYF.